This T cell receptor beta chain was recorded in a study of T cells in Graves' hyperthyroidism and ophthalmopathy. Researchers amplified the TCR beta CDR3 regions from RNA transcripts. The HTBI primer set served for first-round RT-PCR of the TCR CDR3. Using its own MiXCR run on the multiplex PCR reads, TCRdb lists one record per CDR3 protein. The repertoire consists of about 480,000 distinct CDR3 sequences, with around 22% occurring once and the leading ten covering over 9%. Together with thyroid ultrasound, orbital computed tomography, serum thyroxine and TRAb, clinical symptoms were used for diagnoses. This clonotype was observed many times. Between the trimmed V and J ends, which lost 3 bases and 1 base, there was a span of 12 bases. CDR3 length: 15 residues. The germline gives CDR1 MGHRA, CDR2 YSYEKL.

This TCR derives from a woman aged 25 to 45 with Graves' ophthalmopathy. The chain carries TRBV4-1 and TRBJ1-1; tentatively, D is TRBD1 (6 bases). Sequencing was done on a sample of blood. The CDR3: CASSHYRVGNTEAFF. CDR3 bases: TGCGCCAGCAGCCATTACAGGGTAGGGAACACTGAAGCTTTCTTT.